A single sample gave rise to the 17 T cell receptor beta chains below, sequenced in a study of OX40 agonist ivuxolimab in advanced cancers. Produced via immunoSEQ multiplex PCR; TCRdb's table is partial and in-frame only. Of over 50,000 clones in the sample, roughly 85% were seen once. Sample: CD4+ or CD8+ T cells sorted from blood, taken in a trial of the OX40 agonist ivuxolimab. Receptors originate from an adult with an advanced solid tumor such as melanoma, head and neck, liver or kidney cancer.

This clone has only one observation. This chain connects TRBV19 to TRBJ1-1, with D possibly being TRBD1 (6 bases). This CDR3 contains 17 residues. Per the germline V gene, CDR1 is LNHDA and CDR2 is SQIVND (reference sequence). V dropped 5 bases and J dropped 1 base, with 20 bases sitting between them. The CDR3 protein is CASSLYTGFGTNTEAFF. In nucleotides, the CDR3 is TGTGCCAGTAGTCTTTATACAGGGTTTGGGACGAACACTGAAGCTTTCTTT. Using reference TRBV19 and TRBJ1-1 for the parts outside the CDR3, the full variable domain is DGGITQSPKYLFRKEGQNVTLSCEQNLNHDAMYWYRQDPGQGLRLIYYSQIVNDFQKGDIAEGYSVSREKKESFPLTVTSAQKNPTAFYLCASSLYTGFGTNTEAFFGQGTRLTVV.

V gene TRBV5-1 combines with J gene TRBJ1-6; D is unclear. CDR1 is SGHRS and CDR2 is YFSETQ in the germline V gene. This CDR3 region has 15 residues. V lost 1 base to trimming and J lost 8 bases, with 13 bases between them. In nucleotides, the CDR3 is TGCGCCAGCAGCTTGCTAGGGCCCCAGCATTCACCCCTCCACTTT. This gives the protein CASSLLGPQHSPLHF.

The chain carries TRBV7-3 and TRBJ2-5, with D unclear. V gave up 1 base and J gave up 1 base, with 10 bases separating them. Per the germline V gene, CDR1 is SGHTA and CDR2 is FQGTGA. This CDR3 spans 15 amino acids. Here the CDR3 DNA reads TGTGCCAGCAGCTTAAACTCAGGAACCCAAGAGACCCAGTACTTC. It encodes CASSLNSGTQETQYF.

J is TRBJ2-7 and V is TRBV18, with 8 bases lining up with TRBD1. The CDR3 has 16 amino acids. With 4 bases clipped from V and 2 bases from J, the junction kept 10 bases outside the gene matches. Germline CDR1 is KGHSH and CDR2 is LQKENI. The CDR3 nucleotides read TGTGCCAGCTCACTGCAGGGGGCCGGAGGGCCCTACGAGCAGTACTTC. This translates into CASSLQGAGGPYEQYF.

The chain is built from TRBV5-5 and TRBJ1-6; D is perhaps TRBD1 (6 bases). Trimming took 5 bases from V and 7 from J, leaving 16 bases between them. This CDR3 is built from 15 residues. Germline CDR1 is SGHKS and CDR2 is YYEKEE (reference sequence). The CDR3 loop reads CASSDRQADNSPLHF. Here the CDR3 DNA reads TGTGCCAGCAGTGATCGACAGGCGGACAATTCACCCCTCCACTTT.

To note about this clone: A junction boundary mismatches the germline segment, possibly from a read error. The chain joins TRBV7-7 to TRBJ1-4; unclear D gene. The CDR3 is made up of 13 amino acids. Looked up from germline, CDR1 is SSHAT and CDR2 is FNYEAQ (reference sequence). The CDR3 DNA reads TGTGCTAGCAGCTCGGACTGGGGTGAAAAACTGTTTTTT. Translated: CASSSDWGEKLFF.

The rearrangement uses TRBV5-1 and TRBJ2-7; D tentatively reads TRBD1 or TRBD2 (5 bases each). CDR3 size: 16 residues. Germline CDR1 SGHRS, CDR2 YFSETQ. V was cut by 7 bases and J by 5 bases, with 25 bases left in between. In nucleotides, the CDR3 is TGCGCCAGCGGGGGAGACCTTCAGAGTAGGGGAGACGAGCAGTACTTC. Residues: CASGGDLQSRGDEQYF.

V gene TRBV7-2 combines with J gene TRBJ1-6; TRBD1 agrees at 8 bases. The CDR3 runs 17 residues. The V and J ends lost 4 bases and 14 bases, in that order; junction bases with no gene match: 19. Germline CDR1 reads SGHTA; CDR2 reads FQGNSA. As DNA, the CDR3 is TGTGCCAGCAGCTCGAGAGGACAGGGAGTACCCCCTACTGCCCTCCACTTT. This gives the protein CASSSRGQGVPPTALHF.

There are a few counts of this clone. Within the sample, other DNA sequences also encode this same CDR3. The CDR3, as DNA: TGTGCCATCAGTGAGCGGGTCCCTTTCACAGATACGCAGTATTTT. This gives the protein CAISERVPFTDTQYF. This chain uses TRBV10-3 with TRBJ2-3, with unresolved D. Trimming removed 2 bases at V and 2 bases at J, with 11 bases between. The CDR3 sequence is 15 residues long. CDR1 and CDR2 from the germline V gene are ENHRY and SYGVKD.

This rearrangement joins TRBV27 to TRBJ1-1; 8 positions match TRBD1. Germline V CDR1 and CDR2: MNHEY, SMNVEV (reference sequence). The CDR3 loop spans 17 amino acids. The V and J ends lost 7 bases and 2 bases, in that order; junction bases with no gene match: 15. The CDR3 sequence: CASNFPGTGPINTEAFF. The CDR3 DNA follows: TGTGCCAGCAATTTCCCCGGGACAGGTCCCATAAACACTGAAGCTTTCTTT.

The V call is TRBV10-3, the J call TRBJ2-7; TRBD2 might be the D (6 bases). Germline assignment: CDR1 ENHRY and CDR2 SYGVKD. CDR3 length: 15 amino acids. V was cut by 10 bases and J by 2 bases, with 21 bases left in between. The CDR3 protein is CATNYGGLGTYEQYF. The CDR3 region has the DNA TGTGCCACTAACTATGGGGGACTGGGGACCTACGAGCAGTACTTC.

The CDR3 sequence is CASSMIQGGNEKLFF. CDR3 coding DNA: TGTGCCAGCAGTATGATACAGGGAGGTAATGAAAAACTGTTTTTT. The chain links TRBV27 to TRBJ1-4; TRBD1 is a possible D gene (6 bases). Trimming took 5 bases from V and 4 from J, leaving 14 bases between them. CDR1 and CDR2 from the germline V gene are MNHEY and SMNVEV (reference sequence). The CDR3 length is 15 residues.

The chain's CDR3 is CASSPLTLGVGETQYF. In nucleotides, the CDR3 is TGTGCCAGCAGTCCCTTAACGTTGGGGGTGGGGGAGACCCAGTACTTC. The chain uses TRBV27 and TRBJ2-5; either TRBD1 or TRBD2 may supply D (5 bases each). With 5 bases removed from V and 5 bases from J, the gap between germline ends came to 21 bases. Germline V gives CDR1 MNHEY, CDR2 SMNVEV (reference sequence). The CDR3 runs 16 residues.

This chain joins TRBV2 and TRBJ1-4; 7 nucleotides line up with TRBD1. V trimming: 7 bases; J trimming: 10 bases; junction bases outside the gene matches: 15. Germline V gives CDR1 SNHLY, CDR2 FYNNEI. The CDR3 extends over 15 amino acids. In DNA, the CDR3 is TGTGCCAGCAAATTAGAGTCGACAGGGTCAGGAAAACTGTTTTTT. Protein product: CASKLESTGSGKLFF. Together with reference TRBV2 and TRBJ1-4, the CDR3 gives the full variable domain: EPEVTQTPSHQVTQMGQEVILRCVPISNHLYFYWYRQILGQKVEFLVSFYNNEISEKSEIFDDQFSVERPDGSNFTLKIRSTKLEDSAMYFCASKLESTGSGKLFFGSGTQLSVL.

The chain joins TRBV5-1 to TRBJ1-5; no clear D gene. V was clipped by 9 bases and J by 0 bases, with 16 bases between them. CDR1 is SGHRS, CDR2 YFSETQ, per germline. This CDR3 contains 15 residues. The CDR3 DNA follows: TGCGCCACCACCGGAGAGAGACCTAGCAATCAGCCCCAGCATTTT. Encoded protein: CATTGERPSNQPQHF.

V usage is TRBV19 and J usage is TRBJ2-3; 10 bases line up with TRBD1. This CDR3 comprises 15 residues. Per the germline V gene, CDR1 is LNHDA and CDR2 is SQIVND (reference sequence). J lost 2 bases, V lost 5 bases, and 4 bases had no gene match. For the CDR3, the DNA is TGTGCCAGTAGTGCGGACAGGGGGGACACAGATACGCAGTATTTT. Translated: CASSADRGDTDTQYF.

The chain links TRBV7-9 to TRBJ1-1; D uncertain. The germline V and J ends were trimmed by 8 bases and 14 bases, with 27 bases remaining between them. CDR1 and CDR2 (germline): SEHNR, FQNEAQ (reference sequence). CDR3 length: 14 amino acids. The CDR3 loop is CASGPRADAVEVFF. The CDR3 nucleotides read TGTGCCAGCGGCCCCCGCGCAGACGCCGTTGAAGTCTTCTTT.